Each of the 23 T cell receptor beta chains below was sequenced from the same sample in a study of T cell responses to AZD1222 COVID-19 vaccine. Profiled with immunoSEQ multiplex PCR; TCRdb holds only in-frame clones, not every one. The sample has about 76,000 clones, roughly 88% seen once; the top ten hold around 5.1%. The starting material was peripheral blood, obtained on day 0 of MenACWY control vaccination. Receptors were obtained from an adult in good health.

The gene calls are TRBV20-1 and TRBJ2-7, with D unresolved. Deletions cut 2 bases from V and 1 base from J, with 3 bases between. The CDR3 totals 11 residues. The germline V gene has CDR1 DFQATT and CDR2 SNEGSKA (reference sequence). The CDR3 is CSARQSYEQYF. CDR3 in DNA: TGCAGTGCTAGACAATCCTACGAGCAGTACTTC.

CDR3: CASSRHGRDTQYF. CDR3 nucleotides: TGTGCCAGCAGTCGCCATGGCAGAGATACGCAGTATTTT. The J gene is TRBJ2-3, the V gene TRBV6-2 or TRBV6-3, with D hard to call. This CDR3 has 13 residues. V was shortened by 5 bases and J by 5 bases, with 11 bases between the two germline ends. Germline CDR1 reads MNHEY; CDR2 reads SVGEGT.

The J gene is TRBJ2-2, the V gene TRBV6-6; a possible D gene is TRBD1 (5 bases). Trimming stripped 5 bases from V and 8 bases from J, with 15 bases between. Germline CDR1 and CDR2: MNHNY and SVGAGI (reference sequence). The CDR3 contains 14 residues. This chain's CDR3 is CASSVDRQWGELFF. Written as DNA, the CDR3 is TGTGCCAGCAGTGTTGACAGACAATGGGGGGAGCTGTTTTTT.

The chain uses TRBV28 and TRBJ2-7, with 7 bases lining up with TRBD1. Germline-derived CDR1 and CDR2 are MDHEN and SYDVKM. The V gene end was trimmed by 2 bases and the J gene end by 7 bases; junction bases not matched to a gene: 5. The length of the CDR3 is 13 residues. The chain's CDR3 is CASSLDYRGEQYF. The CDR3 bases are TGTGCCAGCAGTTTAGACTACAGGGGTGAGCAGTACTTC.

The chain is built from TRBV7-2 and TRBJ1-5; D perhaps matches TRBD1 (5 bases). Trimming shortened V by 1 base and J by 6 bases, and 13 bases separated the two germline ends. In germline, CDR1 is SGHTA, CDR2 FQGNSA. CDR3 size: 15 residues. CDR3 in amino acids: CASSLDPGQRQPQHF. The CDR3 DNA sequence: TGTGCCAGCAGCTTAGACCCAGGGCAGCGTCAGCCCCAGCATTTT.

V is TRBV7-6 and J is TRBJ1-4; TRBD1 is a possible D gene (5 bases). CDR1 SGHVS and CDR2 FNYEAQ come from the germline V gene. The CDR3 contains 15 residues. V dropped 2 bases and J dropped 3 bases, with 10 bases sitting between them. CDR3: CASSLNWGANEKLFF. The CDR3 nucleotides read TGTGCCAGCAGCTTAAATTGGGGGGCTAATGAAAAACTGTTTTTT. The full variable domain, with the rest looked up from reference TRBV7-6 and TRBJ1-4, is GAGVSQSPRYKVTKRGQDVALRCDPISGHVSLYWYRQALGQGPEFLTYFNYEAQQDKSGLPNDRFSAERPEGSISTLTIQRTEQRDSAMYRCASSLNWGANEKLFFGSGTQLSVL.

The J gene is TRBJ2-4, the V gene TRBV7-2, with 9 bases fitting TRBD2. Trimming took 2 bases from V and 6 from J; bases not matched to a gene: 11. In germline, CDR1 is SGHTA, CDR2 FQGNSA. This CDR3 has 17 amino acids. The CDR3 region has the DNA TGTGCCAGCAGCTTACGCCGACTAGCGGTTGGGGGAAACATTCAGTACTTC. Its translation: CASSLRRLAVGGNIQYF.

The V call is TRBV11-2, the J call TRBJ2-1; 7 bases are shared with TRBD2. V lost 5 bases and J lost 6; bases outside the gene matches: 10. The CDR3 spans 15 residues. Germline-derived CDR1 and CDR2 are SGHAT and FQNNGV. The CDR3 spells CASSQDPGGSNEQFF. Written as DNA, the CDR3 is TGTGCCAGCAGCCAGGACCCTGGCGGGAGCAATGAGCAGTTCTTC.

J is TRBJ2-2 and V is TRBV9; D remains ambiguous. This CDR3 contains 15 residues. Trimming cost V 1 base and J 5 bases, with 12 bases left between them. Germline V gene data show CDR1 as SGDLS and CDR2 as YYNGEE. CDR3 sequence: CASSVREVGTGELFF. CDR3 nucleotide sequence: TGTGCCAGCAGCGTAAGGGAAGTCGGGACCGGGGAGCTGTTTTTT.

The chain carries TRBV27 and TRBJ1-2; 7 bases are shared with TRBD1. Per the germline V gene, CDR1 is MNHEY and CDR2 is SMNVEV (reference sequence). This CDR3 has 13 amino acids. V shed 3 bases and J 6 bases; nucleotides not matched to a gene: 4. The CDR3 loop reads CASSFETGNGYTF. The CDR3 bases are TGTGCCAGCAGTTTTGAGACAGGGAATGGCTACACCTTC.

This rearrangement joins TRBV6-2 or TRBV6-3 to TRBJ2-2; 12 positions match TRBD2. Germline assignment: CDR1 MNHEY and CDR2 SVGEGT. Trimming took 2 bases from V and 7 from J; bases not matched to a gene: 14. CDR3 length equals 19 residues. CDR3 coding DNA: TGTGCCAGCAGTTACGGGACACCGCCTAGCGGGAGGGGAGACGGGGAGCTGTTTTTT. It encodes CASSYGTPPSGRGDGELFF.

This chain uses TRBV28 with TRBJ1-6; the D gene is possibly TRBD1 (5 bases). Trimming removed 8 bases at V and 0 bases at J, with 11 bases between. This CDR3 comprises 15 residues. CDR1 and CDR2 from the germline V gene are MDHEN and SYDVKM. The CDR3 region has the DNA TGTGCCAGCCACCGGGGGAGCTCCTATAATTCACCCCTCCACTTT. Encoded protein: CASHRGSSYNSPLHF.

This sequence joins TRBV29-1 and TRBJ1-1; D not certain. The V gene's germline CDR1 is SQVTM and CDR2 ANQGSEA. This CDR3 has 10 amino acids. The V and J ends lost 3 bases and 3 bases respectively, with 2 bases between them. CDR3 sequence (DNA): TGCAGCGTTGAGGACACTGAAGCTTTCTTT. Its translation is CSVEDTEAFF.

The genes are TRBV20-1 and TRBJ1-1; TRBD1 agrees at 12 bases. Germline V lookup: CDR1 DFQATT, CDR2 SNEGSKA (reference sequence). CDR3 length: 16 residues. After removal of 5 bases from V and 5 bases from J, the junction contained 12 bases not matched to a gene. This CDR3 reads CSARGGTGGAGTEAFF. The CDR3 nucleotides read TGCAGTGCTCGTGGGGGGACAGGGGGCGCGGGGACTGAAGCTTTCTTT.

The gene calls are TRBV30 and TRBJ1-5; no firm D call. The V end lost 0 bases, the J end lost 7 bases, and 10 bases lay between the germline ends. Germline V CDR1 and CDR2: GTSNPN, SVGIG (reference sequence). The CDR3 extends over 13 amino acids. The CDR3 reads CAWSVSGEQPQHF. CDR3 sequence (DNA): TGTGCCTGGAGTGTATCCGGGGAACAGCCCCAGCATTTT.

In this sample, this clone turned up a few times. The rearrangement uses TRBV18 and TRBJ2-7; TRBD1 might be the D (5 bases). V gave up 6 bases and J gave up 0 bases, with 6 bases separating them. Germline V gene data show CDR1 as KGHSH and CDR2 as LQKENI. This CDR3 has 12 amino acids. DNA of the CDR3: TGTGCCAGCTCGGACACCTCCTACGAGCAGTACTTC. Its translation: CASSDTSYEQYF.

The rearrangement uses TRBV5-1 and TRBJ2-7, with TRBD2 matching over 11 bases. The CDR3 has 16 amino acids. Germline V CDR1 and CDR2: SGHRS, YFSETQ. J lost 6 bases, V lost 0 bases, and 8 bases had no gene match. In DNA form, the CDR3 reads TGCGCCAGCAGCTTGGGGAATAGCGGGAGGGTCCTCGAGCAGTACTTC. Amino acid sequence: CASSLGNSGRVLEQYF.

This clone showed up just once. V gene TRBV27 combines with J gene TRBJ2-2, with D perhaps given as TRBD1 or TRBD2 (5 bases each). The CDR3 runs 13 residues. Trimming cost V 4 bases and J 7 bases, with 10 bases left between them. Germline V gene lookup returns CDR1 MNHEY and CDR2 SMNVEV (reference sequence). The CDR3 loop is CASSSGGIGELFF. For the CDR3, the DNA is TGTGCCAGCAGTTCTGGGGGAATCGGGGAGCTGTTTTTT.

V usage is TRBV6-4 and J usage is TRBJ2-6; D gene uncertain. V was trimmed by 2 bases and J by 0 bases, leaving 2 bases between them. The CDR3 runs 14 residues. In germline, CDR1 is MRHNA, CDR2 SNTAGT. The CDR3 is CASSDGSGANVLTF. The CDR3 DNA reads as TGTGCCAGCAGTGACGGCTCTGGGGCCAACGTCCTGACTTTC.

V is TRBV6-4 and J is TRBJ2-1; D remains ambiguous. Germline V CDR1 and CDR2: MRHNA, SNTAGT. CDR3 length equals 15 residues. Trimming took 0 bases from V and 2 from J, leaving 8 bases between them. The CDR3 reads CASSDSTGTYNEQFF. The CDR3 DNA follows: TGTGCCAGCAGTGACTCCACTGGCACCTACAATGAGCAGTTCTTC.

The chain joins TRBV4-1 to TRBJ2-5; TRBD1 agrees at 10 bases. This CDR3 region has 16 residues. V shed 4 bases, J shed 5 bases, and the junction held 10 bases outside the gene matches. Looked up from germline, CDR1 is MGHRA and CDR2 is YSYEKL. The CDR3 sequence is CASSRAGTGDWETQYF. CDR3 sequence (DNA): TGCGCCAGCAGCCGCGCGGGGACAGGGGATTGGGAGACCCAGTACTTC.

The V gene is TRBV30, the J gene TRBJ1-5; TRBD1 might be the D (5 bases). V dropped 1 base and J dropped 2 bases, with 6 bases sitting between them. Per germline, CDR1 GTSNPN and CDR2 SVGIG (reference sequence). The CDR3 loop spans 13 amino acids. CDR3 sequence: CAWSGGGNQPQHF. The CDR3 DNA sequence: TGTGCCTGGAGTGGAGGGGGCAATCAGCCCCAGCATTTT.

This clone has a single count. The chain carries TRBV6-5 and TRBJ1-6; D remains unclear. V was trimmed by 8 bases and J by 0 bases, leaving 11 bases between them. CDR3 length: 15 amino acids. Germline V gene lookup returns CDR1 MNHEY and CDR2 SVGAGI. CDR3 nucleotide sequence: TGTGCCAGCCGGGTCGCGAGCTCCTATAATTCACCCCTCCACTTT. Protein product: CASRVASSYNSPLHF.